This TCR beta chain was captured by sequencing in a study of CD8+ T cells in alopecia areata. The treatment denotes: oral pan-JAK inhibitor, 5-10 mg twice daily. Once RNA had been extracted, it was reverse transcribed into cDNA to act as the sequencing template. Data came from immunoSEQ multiplex PCR; TCRdb stores just in-frame clones and leaves some out. The sample yields under 200,000 clones, around three fifths seen once. V lost 0 bases to trimming and J lost 2 bases, with 12 bases between them. CDR3 size: 16 residues. Germline V CDR1 and CDR2: SGDLS, YYNGEE. The V and J genes are TRBV9 and TRBJ2-1, with TRBD1 as a possible D gene (6 bases). The specimen was CD4+ T cells sorted from blood, collected at week 24, from a patient treated with tofacitinib. This sequence originates from a human donor with alopecia areata. The CDR3 DNA reads TGTGCCAGCAGCGTAGCCCCAGGGGTCCCCTACAATGAGCAGTTCTTC. Residues: CASSVAPGVPYNEQFF.